What follows describes a single T cell receptor beta chain. Its matching antigen is unknown. A multiplex PCR was run with 60 Vbeta primers and 13 Jbeta primers. The protocol was immunoSEQ multiplex PCR, while the TCRdb copy is restricted to in-frame clones and leaves out a portion. Here the sample spans 60,000 to 80,000 clones, less than 85% being singletons. This sample is part of a study of cytomegalovirus exposure and HLA in healthy donors. Points from the study as a whole: Whilst most TCR sequences proved rare, a subset of public TCRs occurred across many donors. TCR beta chain V- and J-gene trimming was linked, in a later analysis, to a missense variant in DCLRE1C. HLA alleles were associated with some 17,000 TCR beta sequences in a later analysis at 0.05 false discovery rate. Reports indicated that the classifier achieved high specificity and sensitivity in diagnosing cytomegalovirus status.

Germline V gene sequence: CDR1 MNHNS, CDR2 SASEGT. The V and J ends lost 1 base and 6 bases respectively, with 12 bases between them. The CDR3 is made up of 14 amino acids. Sequencing input: PBMCs. The receptor comes from a woman in her 30s in good health and CMV-seronegative. The chain uses TRBV6-1 and TRBJ1-1; D not resolved. CDR3 sequence (DNA): TGTGCCAGCAGTGAAGGCGTCTTGCAGGCTGAAGCTTTCTTT. Its translation: CASSEGVLQAEAFF.